The clone carrying this T cell receptor (beta chain) was recorded only once. Its antigen is unknown. This sample was included in a study of cytotoxic CD8 clonotypes in ibrutinib-treated CLL. Across the study: Partial responses totalled approximately 25 and complete responses 2; after median roughly 71 months, about 14 remained remitted and approximately 12 progressed. Overall study results and limits: Clonotypes that were public were uncommon, and they contracted or stayed stable on treatment.

Trimming at V came to 6 bases and at J to 0 bases, leaving 2 bases not matched to a gene. Germline CDR1 is LGHNT and CDR2 is FRNRAP. CDR3 length equals 14 residues. The sequencing depth, 1 in 200,000 to 1 in 1 million T cells, was the target. Assay used: immunoSEQ multiplex PCR; TCRdb lists only in-frame clones, some missing. The sample yields fewer than 150,000 clones, 80% to 90% seen once. Sample: PBMCs, taken after 24 months of ibrutinib treatment. This TCR derives from a human donor with chronic lymphocytic leukemia. V usage is TRBV12-5 and J usage is TRBJ1-3, with 7 nucleotides matching TRBD1. CDR3 amino acids: CASGTGSSGNTIYF. For the CDR3, the DNA is TGTGCTAGTGGGACAGGGAGCTCTGGAAACACCATATATTTT.